The TCR beta chain described here comes from a study of read filtering for tumor transcriptome and immune sequencing. From around 440 ng of RNA, a library with molecular barcoded alpha/delta and beta/gamma adaptors was made. Via MiXCR, TCRdb re-called the reads, giving one row per CDR3 protein. Of tens of thousands of distinct CDR3 sequences in the sample, roughly 13% were seen once. The V and J ends lost 1 base and 7 bases, in that order; junction bases with no gene match: 3. The germline V gene has CDR1 SGHAT and CDR2 FQNNGV. This CDR3 has 14 amino acids. Concerning this clonotype: Possible read error: a much larger clone is one base away.

The chain carries TRBV11-2 and TRBJ2-5, with TRBD1 matching over 10 bases. The sequencing input was a population of CD138-negative cells sorted from bone marrow. The TCR comes from a donor at least 40 years old with multiple myeloma. The CDR3 loop is CASSLGQGAGTQYF. In nucleotides, the CDR3 is TGTGCCAGCAGCTTAGGACAGGGGGCCGGGACCCAGTACTTC.